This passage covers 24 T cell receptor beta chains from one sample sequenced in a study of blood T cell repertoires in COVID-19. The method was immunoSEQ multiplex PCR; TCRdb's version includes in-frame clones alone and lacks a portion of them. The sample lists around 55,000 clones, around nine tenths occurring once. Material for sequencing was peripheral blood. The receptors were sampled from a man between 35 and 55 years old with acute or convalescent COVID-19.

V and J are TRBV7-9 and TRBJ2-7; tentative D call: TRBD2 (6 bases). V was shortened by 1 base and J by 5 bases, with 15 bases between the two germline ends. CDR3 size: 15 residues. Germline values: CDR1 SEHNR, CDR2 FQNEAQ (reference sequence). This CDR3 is CASSLGGSGRHEQYF. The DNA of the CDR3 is TGTGCCAGCAGCTTAGGGGGAAGCGGGCGCCACGAGCAGTACTTC. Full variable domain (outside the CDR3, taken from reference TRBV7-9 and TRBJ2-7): DTGVSQNPRHKITKRGQNVTFRCDPISEHNRLYWYRQTLGQGPEFLTYFQNEAQLEKSRLLSDRFSAERPKGSFSTLEIQRTEQGDSAMYLCASSLGGSGRHEQYFGPGTRLTVT.

Here the CDR3 reads CASSFAGTEAFF. CDR3 DNA: TGTGCCAGCAGTTTCGCAGGGACTGAAGCTTTCTTT. The chain employs TRBV12-3 or TRBV12-4 and TRBJ1-1; the D gene is possibly TRBD1 (5 bases). V lost 3 bases, J lost 5 bases, and 7 bases lay in between. The CDR3 sequence is 12 residues long.

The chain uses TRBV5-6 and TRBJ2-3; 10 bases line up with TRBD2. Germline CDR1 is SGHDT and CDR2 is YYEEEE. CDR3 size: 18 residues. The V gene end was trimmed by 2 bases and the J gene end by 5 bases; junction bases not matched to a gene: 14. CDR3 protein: CASSFFRSLAGVKDTQYF. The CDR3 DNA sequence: TGTGCCAGCAGCTTTTTTCGGAGTCTAGCGGGAGTAAAAGATACGCAGTATTTT.

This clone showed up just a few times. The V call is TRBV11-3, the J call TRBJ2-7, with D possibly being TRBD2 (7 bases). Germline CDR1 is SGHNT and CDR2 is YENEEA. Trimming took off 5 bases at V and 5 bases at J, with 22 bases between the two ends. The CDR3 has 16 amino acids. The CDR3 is CASSLGGGQWNHEQYF. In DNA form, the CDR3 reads TGTGCCAGCAGCCTAGGGGGGGGGCAGTGGAACCACGAGCAGTACTTC.

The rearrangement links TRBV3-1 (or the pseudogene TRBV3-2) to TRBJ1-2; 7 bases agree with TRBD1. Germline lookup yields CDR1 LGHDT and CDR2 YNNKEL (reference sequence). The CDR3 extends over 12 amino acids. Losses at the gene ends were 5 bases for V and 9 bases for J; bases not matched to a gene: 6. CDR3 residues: CASSAQQGSYTF. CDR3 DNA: TGTGCCAGCAGCGCCCAACAGGGGAGCTACACCTTC.

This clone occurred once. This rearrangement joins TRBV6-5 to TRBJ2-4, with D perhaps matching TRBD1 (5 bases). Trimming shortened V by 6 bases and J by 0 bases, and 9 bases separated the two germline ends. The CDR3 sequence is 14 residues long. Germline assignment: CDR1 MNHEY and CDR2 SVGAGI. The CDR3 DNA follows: TGTGCCAGCAGGGACACCTTAGCCAAAAACATTCAGTACTTC. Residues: CASRDTLAKNIQYF.

In DNA, the CDR3 is TGTGCCAGCAGTGAAGACCTAGCGGGAGAGGAGACCCAGTACTTC. This sequence encodes CASSEDLAGEETQYF. This chain joins TRBV6-1 and TRBJ2-5; TRBD2 agrees at 10 bases. The germline V gene has CDR1 MNHNS and CDR2 SASEGT. Germline trimming cut 1 base from V and 5 bases from J; bases unmatched to any gene: 4. The CDR3 length is 15 residues.

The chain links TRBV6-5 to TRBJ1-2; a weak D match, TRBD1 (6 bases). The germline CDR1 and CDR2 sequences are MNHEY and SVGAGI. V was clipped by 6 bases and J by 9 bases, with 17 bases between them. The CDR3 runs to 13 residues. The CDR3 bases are TGTGCCAGCAGCCTATTGACAGGAGAGCGCTACACCTTC. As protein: CASSLLTGERYTF.

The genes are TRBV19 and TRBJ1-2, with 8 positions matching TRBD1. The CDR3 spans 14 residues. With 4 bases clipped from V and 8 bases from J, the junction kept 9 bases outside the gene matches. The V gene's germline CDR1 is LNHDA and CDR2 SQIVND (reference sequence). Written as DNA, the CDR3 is TGTGCCAGTAGTACCTTGGACAGGGACCACGGCTACACCTTC. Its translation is CASSTLDRDHGYTF. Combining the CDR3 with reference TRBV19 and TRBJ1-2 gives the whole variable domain DGGITQSPKYLFRKEGQNVTLSCEQNLNHDAMYWYRQDPGQGLRLIYYSQIVNDFQKGDIAEGYSVSREKKESFPLTVTSAQKNPTAFYLCASSTLDRDHGYTFGSGTRLTVV.

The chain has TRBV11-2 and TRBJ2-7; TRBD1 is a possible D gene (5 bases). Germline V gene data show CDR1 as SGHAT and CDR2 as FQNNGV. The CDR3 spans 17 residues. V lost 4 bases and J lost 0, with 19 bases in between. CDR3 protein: CASSSPPVRDSSYEQYF. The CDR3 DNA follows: TGTGCCAGCAGCTCACCCCCCGTCAGGGATAGCTCCTACGAGCAGTACTTC.

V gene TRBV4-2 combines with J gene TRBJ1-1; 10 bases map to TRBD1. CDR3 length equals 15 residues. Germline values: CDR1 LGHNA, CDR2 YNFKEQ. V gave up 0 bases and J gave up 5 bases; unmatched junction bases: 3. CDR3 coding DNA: TGTGCCAGCAGCCAAGATGGGACAGGGGCAACTGAAGCTTTCTTT. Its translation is CASSQDGTGATEAFF.

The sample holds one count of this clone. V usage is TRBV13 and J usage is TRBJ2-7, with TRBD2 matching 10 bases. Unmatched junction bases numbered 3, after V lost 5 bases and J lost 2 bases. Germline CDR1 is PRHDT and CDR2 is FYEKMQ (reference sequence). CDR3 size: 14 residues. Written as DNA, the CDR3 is TGTGCCAGCAGCCTTAGCGGGAGGACCTACGAGCAGTACTTC. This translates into CASSLSGRTYEQYF.

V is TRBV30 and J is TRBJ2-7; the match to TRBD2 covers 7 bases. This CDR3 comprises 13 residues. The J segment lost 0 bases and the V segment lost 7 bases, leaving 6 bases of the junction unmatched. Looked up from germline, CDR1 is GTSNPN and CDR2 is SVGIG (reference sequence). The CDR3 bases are TGTGCCTCACGCAGCGGGGTCTCCTACGAGCAGTACTTC. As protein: CASRSGVSYEQYF.

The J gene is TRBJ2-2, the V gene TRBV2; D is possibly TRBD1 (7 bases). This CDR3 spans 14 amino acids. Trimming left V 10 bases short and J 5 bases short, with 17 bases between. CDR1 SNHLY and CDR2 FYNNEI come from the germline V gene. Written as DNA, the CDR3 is TGTGCCAAATGGGACCAGGGGGGTACCGGGGAGCTGTTTTTT. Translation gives CAKWDQGGTGELFF.

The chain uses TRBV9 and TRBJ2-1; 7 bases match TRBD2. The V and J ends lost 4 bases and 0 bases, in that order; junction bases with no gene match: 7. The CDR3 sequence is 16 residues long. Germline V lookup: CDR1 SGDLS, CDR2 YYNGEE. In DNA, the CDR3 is TGTGCCAGCAGCCCTACTAGCGCCAGCTCCTACAATGAGCAGTTCTTC. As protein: CASSPTSASSYNEQFF.

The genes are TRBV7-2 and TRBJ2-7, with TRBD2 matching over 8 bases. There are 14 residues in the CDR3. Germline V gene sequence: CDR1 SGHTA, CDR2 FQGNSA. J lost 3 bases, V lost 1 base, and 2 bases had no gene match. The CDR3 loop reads CASSLDTSGYEQYF. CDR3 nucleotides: TGTGCCAGCAGCTTAGACACTAGCGGCTACGAGCAGTACTTC.

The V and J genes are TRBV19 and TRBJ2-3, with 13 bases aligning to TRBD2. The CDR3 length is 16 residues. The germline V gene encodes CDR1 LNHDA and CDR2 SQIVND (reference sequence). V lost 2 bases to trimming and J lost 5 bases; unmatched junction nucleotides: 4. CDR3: CASSIRGLAGKDTQYF. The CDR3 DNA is TGTGCCAGTAGTATAAGGGGACTAGCGGGAAAAGATACGCAGTATTTT. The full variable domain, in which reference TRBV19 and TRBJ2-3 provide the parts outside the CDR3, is DGGITQSPKYLFRKEGQNVTLSCEQNLNHDAMYWYRQDPGQGLRLIYYSQIVNDFQKGDIAEGYSVSREKKESFPLTVTSAQKNPTAFYLCASSIRGLAGKDTQYFGPGTRLTVL.

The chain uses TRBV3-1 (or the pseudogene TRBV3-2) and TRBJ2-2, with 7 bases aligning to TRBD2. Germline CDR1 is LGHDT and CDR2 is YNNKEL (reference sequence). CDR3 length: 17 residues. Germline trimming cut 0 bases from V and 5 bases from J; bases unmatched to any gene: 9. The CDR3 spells CASSQDLAGLGTGELFF. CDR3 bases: TGTGCCAGCAGCCAAGATTTAGCGGGTCTGGGGACCGGGGAGCTGTTTTTT.

In nucleotides, the CDR3 is TGTGCCTGGGCTGATAGAGGATCTTTAAGCACTGAAGCTTTCTTT. Its translation: CAWADRGSLSTEAFF. The chain links TRBV30 to TRBJ1-1; D is unclear. Germline CDR1 GTSNPN, CDR2 SVGIG (reference sequence). The CDR3 consists of 15 residues. V lost 5 bases and J lost 4, with 20 bases in between.

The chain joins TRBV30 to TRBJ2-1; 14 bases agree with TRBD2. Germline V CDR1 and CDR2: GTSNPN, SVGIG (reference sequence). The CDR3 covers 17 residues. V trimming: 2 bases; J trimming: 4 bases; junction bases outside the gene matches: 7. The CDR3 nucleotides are TGTGCCTGGAGTTCGGGACTAGCGGGAGCAGGTTACAATGAGCAGTTCTTC. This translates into CAWSSGLAGAGYNEQFF.

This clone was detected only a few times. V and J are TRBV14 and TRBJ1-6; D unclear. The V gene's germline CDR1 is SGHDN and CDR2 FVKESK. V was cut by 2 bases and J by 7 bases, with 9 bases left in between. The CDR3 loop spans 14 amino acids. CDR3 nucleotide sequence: TGTGCCAGCAGCCAAAAGGAGGGAAATTCACCCCTCCACTTT. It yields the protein CASSQKEGNSPLHF.

The CDR3 protein is CASSVRVKYEQYF. The CDR3 coding sequence is TGTGCCAGTTCGGTGCGGGTAAAGTACGAGCAGTACTTC. The V call is TRBV6-5, the J call TRBJ2-7, with D possibly matching TRBD2 (5 bases). In germline, CDR1 is MNHEY, CDR2 SVGAGI. V was trimmed by 9 bases and J by 4 bases, leaving 16 bases between them. The CDR3 has 13 residues.

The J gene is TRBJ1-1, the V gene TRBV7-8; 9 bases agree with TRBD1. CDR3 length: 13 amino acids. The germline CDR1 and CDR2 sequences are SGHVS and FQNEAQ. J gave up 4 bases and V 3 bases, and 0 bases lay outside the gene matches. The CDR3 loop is CASSLTGGTEAFF. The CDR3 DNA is TGTGCCAGCAGCTTGACAGGGGGCACTGAAGCTTTCTTT.

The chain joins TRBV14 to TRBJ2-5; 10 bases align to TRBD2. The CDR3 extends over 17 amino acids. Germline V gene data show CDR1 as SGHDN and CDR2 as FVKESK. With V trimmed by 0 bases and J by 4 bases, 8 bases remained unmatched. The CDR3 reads CASSQEFPSGRRETQYF. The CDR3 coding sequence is TGTGCCAGCAGCCAAGAATTTCCTAGCGGGAGACGAGAGACCCAGTACTTC.